These 30 T cell receptor beta chains originate from one sample sequenced in a study of T-cell reconstitution after alpha-beta-depleted transplantation in children. Molecular barcoding with unique molecular identifiers was used for the TCRbeta library. MiXCR, run by TCRdb on the PCR reads, gives a single entry per CDR3 protein. The sample includes more than 400,000 distinct CDR3 sequences, approximately 41% of them seen just once. The material was PBMCs, obtained before TCRalphabeta/CD19-depleted stem cell transplant. These receptors came from a girl aged 2 to 9 with aplastic anemia, due to receive a stem cell transplant.

On this clonotype itself: A read error is possible here, since a much larger clone lies one base away. The chain links TRBV12-3 or TRBV12-4 to TRBJ1-4; D not certain. This CDR3 comprises 14 residues. The CDR3 sequence is CASRTGLSNEKPFF. CDR3 coding DNA: TGTGCCAGCCGCACCGGGCTAAGTAATGAAAAACCGTTTTTT.

This chain joins TRBV10-3 and TRBJ2-3; D might be TRBD1 (6 bases). Trimming removed 2 bases from V and 2 bases from J, with 17 bases in between. Looked up from germline, CDR1 is ENHRY and CDR2 is SYGVKD. This CDR3 contains 17 residues. Here the CDR3 reads CAISEPPRQDNTDTQYF. The CDR3 DNA follows: TGTGCCATCAGTGAGCCCCCCCGACAGGATAACACAGATACGCAGTATTTT.

The CDR3 nucleotides read TGTGCCAGCAGTGCGACAGGGGGCGGAAGTCAGCCCCAGCATTTT. It codes for CASSATGGGSQPQHF. The V gene is TRBV12-3 or TRBV12-4, the J gene TRBJ1-5; 10 bases agree with TRBD1. V gave up 5 bases and J gave up 6 bases; unmatched junction bases: 7. The CDR3 sequence is 15 residues long.

The chain has TRBV5-1 and TRBJ1-1, with D hard to call. V was cut by 1 base and J by 1 base, with 11 bases left in between. The CDR3 has 15 residues. Germline CDR1 SGHRS, CDR2 YFSETQ. This CDR3 is CASSLRSVGNTEAFF. The DNA of the CDR3 is TGCGCCAGCAGCTTGCGGTCAGTCGGGAACACTGAAGCTTTCTTT.

This clonotype has at least ten counts. The chain has TRBV28 and TRBJ1-2; TRBD1 aligns across 8 bases. Germline loops: CDR1 MDHEN, CDR2 SYDVKM. V was clipped by 4 bases and J by 3 bases; unmatched bases: 7. The CDR3 consists of 15 residues. CDR3: CASSSDRVSDYGYTF. The CDR3 DNA is TGTGCCAGCAGTTCGGACAGGGTATCCGACTATGGCTACACCTTC.

The rearrangement uses TRBV23-1 and TRBJ2-1, with 11 bases matching TRBD2. TRBV23-1 is an ORF, and what it does is uncertain. Trimming cost V 2 bases and J 4 bases; bases outside gene matches: 13. The CDR3 contains 19 residues. The CDR3 DNA reads TGCGCCAGCAGTCAAGCAGGGCGAGGGGGACTAGCGGAATACAATGAGCAGTTCTTC. This translates into CASSQAGRGGLAEYNEQFF.

This clonotype came up many times. The rearrangement links TRBV12-3 or TRBV12-4 to TRBJ2-1; 7 bases map to TRBD1. After removal of 6 bases from V and 9 bases from J, the junction contained 11 bases not matched to a gene. The CDR3 extends over 14 amino acids. The DNA for the CDR3 is TGTGCCAGCAGCTACCAGCGCAGGGGGACTGAGCAGTTCTTC. Translating gives CASSYQRRGTEQFF.

Points on this clonotype: One base away lies a much larger clone, so this may be a sequencing read error. The chain employs TRBV6-5 and TRBJ1-3, with no clear D. Germline V gene lookup returns CDR1 MNHEY and CDR2 SVGAGI. The CDR3 runs to 15 residues. Trimming took 4 bases from V and 4 from J, leaving 14 bases between them. Here the CDR3 DNA reads TGTGCCAGCAGTTTCTCGAAATTCGGAGGAAACACCATATATTTT. As protein: CASSFSKFGGNTIYF.

The rearrangement links TRBV7-9 to TRBJ2-2; 8 bases are a match to TRBD1. The length of the CDR3 is 16 residues. V was pared by 5 bases and J by 6 bases, with 11 bases of the junction left unmatched. The V gene's germline CDR1 is SEHNR and CDR2 FQNEAQ (reference sequence). The CDR3 spells CASSNHWTGSAGELFF. The CDR3 DNA reads TGTGCCAGCAGCAATCATTGGACAGGGAGTGCCGGGGAGCTGTTTTTT. The full variable domain, with the rest looked up from reference TRBV7-9 and TRBJ2-2, is DTGVSQNPRHKITKRGQNVTFRCDPISEHNRLYWYRQTLGQGPEFLTYFQNEAQLEKSRLLSDRFSAERPKGSFSTLEIQRTEQGDSAMYLCASSNHWTGSAGELFFGEGSRLTVL.

In its sample, this clonotype was seen many times. The rearrangement joins TRBV12-3 or TRBV12-4 to TRBJ1-1; TRBD1 agrees at 7 bases. Trimming cost V 6 bases and J 3 bases; bases outside gene matches: 4. This CDR3 contains 13 residues. CDR3 sequence: CASSRDSYTEAFF. The CDR3 DNA reads TGTGCCAGCAGCCGGGACAGCTACACTGAAGCTTTCTTT.

The CDR3 coding sequence is TGTGCCAGCAGCTTGTACGGAACACCCACCGGGGAGCTGTTTTTT. Translating it yields CASSLYGTPTGELFF. The gene calls are TRBV5-6 and TRBJ2-2; unclear D gene. CDR1 and CDR2 from the germline V gene are SGHDT and YYEEEE. CDR3 length: 15 amino acids. The ends were cut back, 1 base at V and 4 bases at J, with 11 bases in the middle.

In this sample, this clonotype turned up a few times. The rearrangement links TRBV6-5 to TRBJ1-1, with D possibly being TRBD1 (5 bases). CDR3 length: 18 amino acids. Germline V gene sequence: CDR1 MNHEY, CDR2 SVGAGI. V lost 2 bases to trimming and J lost 3 bases, with 22 bases between them. CDR3 nucleotides: TGTGCCAGCAGTTACGGGGGGGACTTTCCGAATCGGCACACTGAAGCTTTCTTT. It codes for CASSYGGDFPNRHTEAFF.

V and J are TRBV29-1 and TRBJ1-1; 7 bases are shared with TRBD1. Trimming removed 3 bases from V and 8 bases from J; junction bases left unmatched: 3. The CDR3 spans 11 residues. The germline V gene has CDR1 SQVTM and CDR2 ANQGSEA. The chain's CDR3 is CSVERDSEAFF. The CDR3 nucleotides are TGCAGCGTTGAGCGGGACAGCGAAGCTTTCTTT.

The rearrangement joins TRBV29-1 to TRBJ2-5; 7 bases line up with TRBD2. The germline V gene encodes CDR1 SQVTM and CDR2 ANQGSEA. The length of the CDR3 is 16 residues. V lost 2 bases and J lost 2; bases outside the gene matches: 11. CDR3 sequence reads: CSVEYPRGTAQETQYF. As DNA, the CDR3 is TGCAGCGTTGAATATCCGCGGGGGACCGCACAAGAGACCCAGTACTTC.

This clonotype was counted ten times or more. Written as DNA, the CDR3 is TGTGCCAGCAGCTTAGGTGTGGATGAGCAGTTCTTC. It translates to CASSLGVDEQFF. The V call is TRBV7-6, the J call TRBJ2-1; no firm D call. The CDR3 covers 12 residues. V lost 1 base and J 8 bases, leaving 6 bases between the germline ends. In germline, CDR1 is SGHVS, CDR2 FNYEAQ.

This clonotype occurred a few times. This chain connects TRBV5-4 to TRBJ2-4; 10 nucleotides agree with TRBD2. The V and J ends lost 5 bases and 7 bases, in that order; junction bases with no gene match: 12. Germline V gene data show CDR1 as SGHNT and CDR2 as YYREEE (reference sequence). The CDR3 is 16 residues long. The CDR3 nucleotides are TGTGCCAGCAGTAGGTTCGCTAGCGGGAGTGGGAACATTCAGTACTTC. It yields the protein CASSRFASGSGNIQYF.

This clonotype was found many times. The chain uses TRBV10-3 and TRBJ2-1, with D uncertain. This CDR3 spans 9 amino acids. Trimming took 2 bases from V and 15 from J, leaving 5 bases between them. Germline V gives CDR1 ENHRY, CDR2 SYGVKD. The CDR3 here is CAISEETFF. CDR3 bases: TGTGCCATCAGTGAGGAGACGTTCTTC.

The chain carries TRBV7-9 and TRBJ1-2; 7 bases agree with TRBD1. The J segment lost 8 bases and the V segment lost 5 bases, leaving 8 bases of the junction unmatched. Per germline, CDR1 SEHNR and CDR2 FQNEAQ (reference sequence). The CDR3 is 13 residues long. CDR3 in amino acids: CASSSSPGQGYTF. The CDR3 nucleotides are TGTGCCAGCAGCAGCTCCCCGGGACAGGGCTACACCTTC. The whole variable domain, remainder taken from reference TRBV7-9 and TRBJ1-2, is DTGVSQNPRHKITKRGQNVTFRCDPISEHNRLYWYRQTLGQGPEFLTYFQNEAQLEKSRLLSDRFSAERPKGSFSTLEIQRTEQGDSAMYLCASSSSPGQGYTFGSGTRLTVV.

V usage is TRBV5-1 and J usage is TRBJ2-7; 7 positions match TRBD2. V dropped 4 bases and J dropped 3; count of bases not matched to a gene: 10. The CDR3 totals 15 residues. In germline, CDR1 is SGHRS, CDR2 YFSETQ. The CDR3 region has the DNA TGCGCCAGCAGCGGGGGGGGTGGGCAGATCTACGAGCAGTACTTC. It is translated as CASSGGGGQIYEQYF.

The V call is TRBV5-8, the J call TRBJ2-7; the match to TRBD2 covers 10 bases. The CDR3 has 14 amino acids. From germline, CDR1 is SGHTS and CDR2 YDEGEE. V lost 4 bases to trimming and J lost 2 bases; unmatched junction nucleotides: 3. CDR3 in amino acids: CASSRTSGPYEQYF. As DNA, the CDR3 is TGTGCCAGCAGCCGGACTAGCGGCCCCTACGAGCAGTACTTC. Variable domain in full (rest from reference TRBV5-8 and TRBJ2-7): EAGVTQSPTHLIKTRGQQATLRCSPISGHTSVYWYQQALGLGLQFLLWYDEGEERNRGNFPPRFSGRQFPNYSSELNVNALELEDSALYLCASSRTSGPYEQYFGPGTRLTVT.

This clonotype occurred many times. V usage is TRBV12-3 or TRBV12-4 and J usage is TRBJ2-1; D possibly corresponds to TRBD2 (5 bases). This CDR3 is 14 amino acids long. V was shortened by 7 bases and J by 4 bases, with 14 bases between the two germline ends. The CDR3 DNA reads as TGTGCCAGCATTCCAACTGGCGGGTACAATGAGCAGTTCTTC. Translated: CASIPTGGYNEQFF.

There are many counts of this clonotype. V and J are TRBV6-2 or TRBV6-3 and TRBJ1-5; TRBD1 agrees at 8 bases. The germline gives CDR1 MNHEY, CDR2 SVGEGT. CDR3 length equals 15 residues. V was pared by 4 bases and J by 2 bases, with 4 bases of the junction left unmatched. CDR3 sequence reads: CASSSDREGNQPQHF. In DNA form, the CDR3 reads TGTGCCAGCAGTTCGGACAGGGAGGGCAATCAGCCCCAGCATTTT.

This clonotype was detected only a few times. This rearrangement joins TRBV4-1 to TRBJ2-1; 7 bases fit TRBD2. This CDR3 spans 14 amino acids. V dropped 0 bases and J dropped 15; count of bases not matched to a gene: 11. CDR1 MGHRA and CDR2 YSYEKL come from the germline V gene. The CDR3 is CASSQDSPRGSRFF. For the CDR3, the DNA is TGCGCCAGCAGCCAAGATTCCCCCCGCGGGAGCCGGTTCTTC.

This clonotype was seen at least ten times. This chain joins TRBV20-1 and TRBJ1-5, with D uncertain. The V end lost 5 bases, the J end lost 2 bases, and 10 bases lay between the germline ends. The germline CDR1 and CDR2 sequences are DFQATT and SNEGSKA (reference sequence). The CDR3 has 13 residues. As DNA, the CDR3 is TGCAGTGCTGGACGCCCCGGCAATCAGCCCCAGCATTTT. This sequence encodes CSAGRPGNQPQHF.

As DNA, the CDR3 is TGTGCCAGTAGTATTCAACGCTATAGCAATCAGCCCCAGCATTTT. It encodes CASSIQRYSNQPQHF. The chain uses TRBV19 and TRBJ1-5; D is ambiguous. Trimming took off 3 bases at V and 0 bases at J, with 9 bases between the two ends. The CDR3 length is 15 residues. Looked up from germline, CDR1 is LNHDA and CDR2 is SQIVND (reference sequence).

The chain has TRBV20-1 and TRBJ1-1; unclear D gene. The CDR3 length is 14 residues. Trimming removed 2 bases at V and 1 base at J, with 11 bases between. Looked up from germline, CDR1 is DFQATT and CDR2 is SNEGSKA (reference sequence). This CDR3 is CSARSPGKNTEAFF. In DNA, the CDR3 is TGCAGTGCTAGATCCCCCGGGAAGAACACTGAAGCTTTCTTT.

The rearrangement uses TRBV5-5 and TRBJ2-3; 10 bases fit TRBD2. The CDR3 has 17 amino acids. V shed 0 bases, J shed 0 bases, and the junction held 4 bases outside the gene matches. Germline CDR1 is SGHKS and CDR2 is YYEKEE (reference sequence). CDR3 in amino acids: CASSLEGLAPSTDTQYF. As DNA, the CDR3 is TGTGCCAGCAGCTTGGAGGGACTAGCGCCTAGCACAGATACGCAGTATTTT.

The gene calls are TRBV20-1 and TRBJ2-3; 8 bases align to TRBD2. The J segment lost 6 bases and the V segment lost 7 bases, leaving 21 bases of the junction unmatched. The CDR3 consists of 17 residues. Germline CDR1 is DFQATT and CDR2 is SNEGSKA (reference sequence). The CDR3 is CSVRGHASGWERDTQYF. CDR3 DNA sequence: TGCAGTGTTAGGGGCCACGCTAGCGGGTGGGAAAGGGATACGCAGTATTTT.

This clonotype turned up a few times. The rearrangement links TRBV3-1 to TRBJ2-5; D is ambiguous. This CDR3 region has 12 residues. Germline V gene lookup returns CDR1 LGHDT and CDR2 YNNKEL (reference sequence). Trimming removed 4 bases at V and 9 bases at J, with 12 bases between. CDR3 bases: TGTGCCAGCAGCCTTAGTACAAGGGCCCAGTACTTC. Its protein product is CASSLSTRAQYF.

The chain employs TRBV5-1 and TRBJ1-2; D may be TRBD1 (6 bases). Per germline, CDR1 SGHRS and CDR2 YFSETQ. This CDR3 is 14 amino acids long. Trimming shortened V by 5 bases and J by 4 bases, and 15 bases separated the two germline ends. In DNA, the CDR3 is TGCGCCAGCAGTCTGGGGGACAATGGCTATGGCTACACCTTC. Translated, it gives CASSLGDNGYGYTF.